This TCR beta chain stems from a study of blood T cell repertoires in COVID-19. Study details: Acute-phase and convalescent COVID-19 samples originated in the United States, Italy and Spain. The analysed material was cDNA or gDNA that came from T cells, B-cell-depleted T cells, or PBMCs.

Per the original data handling: Using reference gene primer amplification, nucleated cell counts were estimated. The method was immunoSEQ multiplex PCR; TCRdb's version includes in-frame clones alone and lacks a portion of them. That table furnishes V, J and clone size, whereas the DNA furnished D and trimming. This sample has about 40,000 clones, with about 87% found just once. V shed 8 bases, J shed 5 bases, and the junction held 8 bases outside the gene matches. The germline V gene has CDR1 MNHEY and CDR2 SVGAGI. CDR3 size: 13 residues. The material sequenced was peripheral blood. The V and J genes are TRBV6-5 and TRBJ2-5; 7 positions agree with TRBD2. The TCR comes from a human donor in a cohort sampled during active COVID-19. This CDR3 reads CASARGGGETQYF. The CDR3 nucleotides read TGTGCCAGCGCCCGCGGGGGAGGGGAGACCCAGTACTTC.